This T cell receptor beta chain was obtained from a study of cytomegalovirus exposure and HLA in healthy donors. Both 60 Vbeta primers and 13 Jbeta primers went into the PCR. Clones were sequenced by immunoSEQ multiplex PCR, and TCRdb holds only the in-frame ones, with some missing. The table shows 100,000 to 140,000 clones, with roughly 72% occurring only once. This clone was detected only once. Its antigen is not identified. Study-wide results and caveats: There were a few CMV-associated chains whose specificity for CMV antigens was confirmed in vitro.

In germline, CDR1 is MNHEY, CDR2 SMNVEV (reference sequence). This CDR3 contains 12 residues. Trimming cost V 8 bases and J 6 bases; bases outside gene matches: 5. This chain links TRBV27 with TRBJ2-3; 7 bases map to TRBD2. Sequencing was performed on PBMCs. The TCR was taken from a man younger than 40 in good health and CMV-seronegative. The CDR3 reads CASQSGADTQYF. CDR3 in DNA: TGTGCCAGCCAAAGCGGGGCTGATACGCAGTATTTT.